The rows below give T cell receptor beta chains drawn from one sample of a study of blood T cells in healthy people across ages. TCRdb itself ran the 5' RACE reads through MiXCR, one entry per CDR3 protein. The sample has over 1,500,000 distinct CDR3 sequences; about two fifths are singletons. Material: blood. These TCRs come from a human donor in good health. Both conserved end residues are part of each CDR3. A D gene is named only where the DNA matches it firmly. Size is omitted from some rows. Given values are once, few, many or a class for expanded clones.

V gene	clone size	J gene	D gene	CDR3 DNA	CDR3 protein
TRBV27	.	TRBJ2-7	.	TGTGCCAGCAGTTTATCGGGTTCCTCACCCCCGATGACCTACGAGCAGTACTTC	CASSLSGSSPPMTYEQYF
TRBV7-8	.	TRBJ2-6	.	TGTGCCAGCACCCGAGGCCCCGCCCCGTCTGGGGCCAACGTCCTGACTTTC	CASTRGPAPSGANVLTF
TRBV20-1	.	TRBJ2-7	TRBD1	TGCAGTGCTCGGGTAGACAGGGGTTTCTCCTACGAGCAGTACTTC	CSARVDRGFSYEQYF
TRBV7-2	few	TRBJ2-1	.	TGTGCCAGCAGTTCAGACGGGGGGCCCAACAATGAGCAGTTCTTC	CASSSDGGPNNEQFF
TRBV5-4	few	TRBJ2-1	TRBD2	TGTGCCAGCAGCACCGGGGGGGACTCCTACAATGAGCAGTTCTTC	CASSTGGDSYNEQFF
TRBV5-1	.	TRBJ1-2	TRBD1	TGCGCCAGCAGCATAAGGGGGGACAGGGAAGGCTACACCTTC	CASSIRGDREGYTF
TRBV5-1	few	TRBJ2-7	TRBD1	TGCGCCAGCAGCACGGGACAGACGTCTGTGTCCTACGAGCAGTACTTC	CASSTGQTSVSYEQYF
TRBV28	.	TRBJ2-6	TRBD1	TGTGCCAGCAGTGCCGACAGGGGGCGCGGAGTCGTTGGGGCCAACGTCCTGACTTTC	CASSADRGRGVVGANVLTF
TRBV4-1	few	TRBJ2-7	.	TGCGCCAGCAGCCAAGAGACAGGAACCCTTTTTGAGCAGTACTTC	CASSQETGTLFEQYF
TRBV7-2	.	TRBJ2-3	TRBD2	TGTGCCAGCAGCTTGGTAGCGGGGATCAGCGATACGCAGTATTTT	CASSLVAGISDTQYF
TRBV29-1	.	TRBJ1-2	.	TGCAGCGTTTGGGGGGGCGCTGGCTATGGCTACACCTTC	CSVWGGAGYGYTF
TRBV6-5	.	TRBJ1-4	.	TGTGCCAGCAGTTACCAAAGGAATACGGGGTCAACTAATGAAAAACTGTTTTTT	CASSYQRNTGSTNEKLFF
TRBV20-1	.	TRBJ2-3	.	TGCAGTGCTAGGTCTGACTACCTTAACACAGATACGCAGTATTTT	CSARSDYLNTDTQYF
TRBV10-3	.	TRBJ2-1	.	TGTGCCATCAGTGAGTTGGGTGGGTCATACAATGAGCAGTTCTTC	CAISELGGSYNEQFF
TRBV29-1	.	TRBJ2-3	TRBD1	TGCAGCGTTGGGGCCCCCCCGGGACAGGGGGTAGATACGCAGTATTTT	CSVGAPPGQGVDTQYF
TRBV6-1	few	TRBJ1-5	TRBD1	TGTGCCAGCAGGGCTGCGGGACAGGGTCAGCCCCAGCATTTT	CASRAAGQGQPQHF
TRBV9	.	TRBJ2-5	.	TGTGCCAGCAGCGTAGGAATTGGGGAATGGGAGACCCAGTACTTC	CASSVGIGEWETQYF
TRBV5-6	.	TRBJ2-1	.	TGTGCCAGCAGCTGGGGGGACTCACGCTCCTACAATGAGCAGTTCTTC	CASSWGDSRSYNEQFF
TRBV7-6	.	TRBJ2-1	TRBD1	TGTGCCAGCAGCCCAGGGACAGGGAGACACAATGAGCAGTTCTTC	CASSPGTGRHNEQFF
TRBV4-3	.	TRBJ1-2	.	TGCGCCAGCAGCCAATCGGGGACCTATGGCTACACCTTC	CASSQSGTYGYTF
TRBV28	few	TRBJ2-5	TRBD1	TGTGCCAGCAGTTTCTCGGACAGGGGTAACCAAGAGACCCAGTACTTC	CASSFSDRGNQETQYF
TRBV6-2/TRBV6-3	.	TRBJ1-1	.	TGTGCCAGCAGTATTGAGGGGGTGCACACTGAAGCTTTCTTT	CASSIEGVHTEAFF
TRBV20-1	.	TRBJ2-3	.	TGCAGTGCTGGAGCCCGAGCCCTAAGCACAGATACGCAGTATTTT	CSAGARALSTDTQYF
TRBV20-1	.	TRBJ2-7	.	TGCAGTGCTAGAGAGGGTCTCCGGGACGAGCAGTACTTC	CSAREGLRDEQYF
TRBV20-1	.	TRBJ2-3	TRBD2	TGCAGTGCTGTGGGAGGGATTTGGGATACGCAGTATTTT	CSAVGGIWDTQYF
TRBV15	.	TRBJ1-4	TRBD1	TGTGCCACCAGCAGAGATCCGGACAGGGAGGCGGAAAAACGGTTTTTT	CATSRDPDREAEKRFF
TRBV29-1	.	TRBJ1-2	TRBD1	TGCAGCGATTCCCCGGGACAGGCAAACTATGGCTACACCTTC	CSDSPGQANYGYTF
TRBV18	.	TRBJ2-1	.	TGTGCCAGCTCACCACCAGGGTCCGGGGAGCAGTTCTTC	CASSPPGSGEQFF
TRBV25-1	few	TRBJ1-1	TRBD1	TGTGCCAGCAGGAGGGGTGAGACAGGGATTGAAGCTTTCTTT	CASRRGETGIEAFF
TRBV18	.	TRBJ2-5	.	TGTGCCAGCTCACCGAAACCGCAAGAGACCCAGTACTTC	CASSPKPQETQYF
TRBV20-1	few	TRBJ2-3	.	TGCAGTGCTGTCCCCCCCAGCCTTAACACAGATACGCAGTATTTT	CSAVPPSLNTDTQYF
TRBV4-3	few	TRBJ2-3	TRBD1	TGCGCCAGCAGCCAAGGGGTATGGCAGGGGGCAGATACGCAGTATTTT	CASSQGVWQGADTQYF
TRBV11-2	.	TRBJ2-1	TRBD2	TGTGCCAGCAGCCGTCCGGGCCAGCGGGGGGGAAATGAGCAGTTCTTC	CASSRPGQRGGNEQFF
TRBV6-5	.	TRBJ1-2	.	TGTGCCAGCAGTCCTCGGGAGGGTAATGGCTACACCTTC	CASSPREGNGYTF
TRBV5-1	many	TRBJ2-1	.	TGCGCCAGCAGCTTGATGGCCGAGAGCAATGAGCAGTTCTTC	CASSLMAESNEQFF
TRBV4-3	.	TRBJ1-1	.	TGCGCCAGCAGCCAAGGCCCTGGGATGGAAGCTTTCTTT	CASSQGPGMEAFF
TRBV11-2	.	TRBJ2-5	TRBD1	TGTGCCAGCAGCTTTAGGACAGGGAGAAGGGAGACCCAGTACTTC	CASSFRTGRRETQYF
TRBV20-1	few	TRBJ2-7	.	TGCAGTGCTAGGGACACGGGGTACGAGCAGTACTTC	CSARDTGYEQYF
TRBV12-3/TRBV12-4	.	TRBJ2-7	.	TGTGCCAGCAGTTCACGACAGGGAGGGACCTACGAGCAGTACTTC	CASSSRQGGTYEQYF
TRBV7-6	many	TRBJ2-3	.	TGTGCCAGCAGCTTAGACTACACAGATACGCAGTATTTT	CASSLDYTDTQYF
TRBV25-1	.	TRBJ1-1	.	TGTGCCAGCAGTGAATGGGGGATATCTGAAGCTTTCTTT	CASSEWGISEAFF
TRBV4-2	few	TRBJ1-6	TRBD1	TGTGCCAGCAGCCAAGATTTCTTGGGACAGGGTGGTTCACCCCTCCACTTT	CASSQDFLGQGGSPLHF
TRBV9	few	TRBJ2-3	TRBD2	TGTGCCAGCAGCGTATTCGAGCGGGGTAGCACAGATACGCAGTATTTT	CASSVFERGSTDTQYF
TRBV10-3	few	TRBJ2-7	.	TGTGCCATCAGTGAGTCCTCGAGGGTAAGATCCTACGAGCAGTACTTC	CAISESSRVRSYEQYF
TRBV20-1	.	TRBJ2-7	TRBD1	TGCAGTGCTGGACAGGGGGCTTGGTACGAGCAGTACTTC	CSAGQGAWYEQYF
TRBV7-3	.	TRBJ2-2	.	TGTGCCAGCAGCTTAACCCCGAGCACCGGGGAGCTGTTTTTT	CASSLTPSTGELFF
TRBV27	.	TRBJ2-2	TRBD2	TGTGCCAGCAGTTTACTAGCGGGATTAGAGGGCACCGGGGAGCTGTTTTTT	CASSLLAGLEGTGELFF
TRBV20-1	.	TRBJ1-5	TRBD1	TGCAGTGCTAGATTGGGACAGGGTCAGCCCCAGCATTTT	CSARLGQGQPQHF
TRBV4-3	.	TRBJ2-7	.	TGCGCCAGCAGCCAAGATGGTAACTCCGAGCAGTACTTC	CASSQDGNSEQYF
TRBV12-3/TRBV12-4	.	TRBJ1-2	TRBD1	TGTGCCAGCACCAAGACAGGGGGGGCAACTAACTATGGCTACACCTTC	CASTKTGGATNYGYTF
TRBV27	few	TRBJ2-6	.	TGTGCCAGCAGTTTAATTTGGAGGGAAACGGCCGGGGCCAACGTCCTGACTTTC	CASSLIWRETAGANVLTF
TRBV20-1	.	TRBJ2-5	.	TGCAGTGCTAGGAGGTTACAAGAGACCCAGTACTTC	CSARRLQETQYF
TRBV9	once	TRBJ2-5	.	TGTGCCAGCAGCGCTTGGGGCGGAGAAGAGACCCAGTACTTC	CASSAWGGEETQYF
TRBV7-2	.	TRBJ1-1	.	TGTGCCAGCAGCTTAGCGAGAACGGCCACTGAAGCTTTCTTT	CASSLARTATEAFF
TRBV29-1	.	TRBJ2-7	.	TGCAGCGTTGAAGGAACAGACGATGGGTCCTACGAGCAGTACTTC	CSVEGTDDGSYEQYF
TRBV7-9	.	TRBJ2-4	.	TGTGCCAGCAGAGTCCTTTCAAATGAGCAGTACTTC	CASRVLSNEQYF
TRBV7-6	.	TRBJ2-7	TRBD1	TGTGCCAGCAGCTTCGACAGGGAGCGCGAGCAGTACTTC	CASSFDREREQYF
TRBV4-2	.	TRBJ1-1	.	TGTGCCAGCATCGCACGAAGGGAAACAGGAGAAGCTTTCTTT	CASIARRETGEAFF
TRBV18	.	TRBJ1-2	.	TGTGCCAGCTCACCGTCGGCGCCTACATACTATGGCTACACCTTC	CASSPSAPTYYGYTF